This entry describes one T cell receptor beta chain. The source of the sample is a study of shared clonotypes between healthy human individuals. As handled by the study authors: In the immunoSEQ data, sequences were junction-only and lacked quality scores, so filtering differed. Clones were read by immunoSEQ multiplex PCR, and TCRdb kept only the in-frame ones, dropping some. For V, J and clone size, that table is used; D and trimming come from the DNA. The sample lists some 2,000,000 clones, 85% to 95% seen once, with 0.13% in the top ten. The TCR was taken from a man aged 18 to 29 in good health. Sequencing was done on a sample of naive CD4+ T cells sorted from blood. Specified subset: CD45RA+ positively selected.

The CDR3 is CASSRQAGLGETQYF. For the CDR3, the DNA is TGTGCCAGCAGCCGGCAGGCGGGTCTAGGAGAGACCCAGTACTTC. The gene calls are TRBV11-2 and TRBJ2-5; D is possibly TRBD2 (5 bases). Germline V lookup: CDR1 SGHAT, CDR2 FQNNGV. The length of the CDR3 is 15 residues. V shed 5 bases and J shed 4 bases, with 17 bases lying between them.